This TCR beta chain comes out of a study of identical twins. This clonotype has a handful of counts. Its antigen is as yet unknown. MiXCR, applied by TCRdb to the 5' RACE reads, yields one record per CDR3 protein. Altogether around 1.7 million distinct CDR3 sequences are present, around a third being singletons, with the ten largest covering approximately 0.25%. Study-wide results and limits: Modelling approaches yielded underestimates of out-of-frame TCR alpha sharing between monozygotic twins.

The CDR3 runs to 14 residues. The V and J ends lost 5 bases and 4 bases, in that order; junction bases with no gene match: 7. Looked up from germline, CDR1 is MDHEN and CDR2 is SYDVKM. Material: cord blood. The chain recombines TRBV28 with TRBJ1-2, with 7 bases that match TRBD1. The receptor's source is a newborn girl in good health. The CDR3 here is CASSPDRVVYGYTF. DNA for the CDR3: TGTGCCAGCAGTCCTGACAGGGTCGTCTATGGCTACACCTTC.